Here is one T cell receptor (beta chain) with its context. The data are from a study of cytomegalovirus exposure and HLA in healthy donors. Trimming cost V 3 bases and J 8 bases; bases outside gene matches: 27. The CDR3 totals 22 residues. Germline V gene sequence: CDR1 KGHSH, CDR2 LQKENI. Assay used: immunoSEQ multiplex PCR; TCRdb lists only in-frame clones, some missing. The table lists approximately 150,000 clones, around nine tenths of them singletons, with 8.7% in the top ten. The receptor was isolated from a man younger than 35 in good health and CMV-seropositive. The chain carries TRBV18 and TRBJ2-1, with 11 bases fitting TRBD2. Sequencing input: PBMCs. The CDR3 sequence: CASSPRHQARGSGGAKGYEQFF. The CDR3 region has the DNA TGTGCCAGCTCACCGCGCCACCAAGCCAGGGGTAGCGGGGGGGCCAAGGGCTATGAGCAGTTCTTC.